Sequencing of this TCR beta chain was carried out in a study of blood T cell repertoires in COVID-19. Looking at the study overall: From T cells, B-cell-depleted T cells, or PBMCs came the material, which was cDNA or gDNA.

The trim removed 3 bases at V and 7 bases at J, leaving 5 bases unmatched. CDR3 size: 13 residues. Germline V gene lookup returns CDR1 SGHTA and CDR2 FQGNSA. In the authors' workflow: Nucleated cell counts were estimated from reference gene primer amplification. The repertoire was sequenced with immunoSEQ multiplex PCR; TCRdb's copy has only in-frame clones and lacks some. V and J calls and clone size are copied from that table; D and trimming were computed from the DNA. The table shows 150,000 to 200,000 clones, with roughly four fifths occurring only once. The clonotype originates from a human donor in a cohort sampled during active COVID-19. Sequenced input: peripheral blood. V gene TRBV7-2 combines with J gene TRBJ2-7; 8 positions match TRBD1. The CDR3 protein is CASSLQGAREQYF. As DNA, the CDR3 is TGTGCCAGCAGCTTGCAGGGGGCACGGGAGCAGTACTTC.